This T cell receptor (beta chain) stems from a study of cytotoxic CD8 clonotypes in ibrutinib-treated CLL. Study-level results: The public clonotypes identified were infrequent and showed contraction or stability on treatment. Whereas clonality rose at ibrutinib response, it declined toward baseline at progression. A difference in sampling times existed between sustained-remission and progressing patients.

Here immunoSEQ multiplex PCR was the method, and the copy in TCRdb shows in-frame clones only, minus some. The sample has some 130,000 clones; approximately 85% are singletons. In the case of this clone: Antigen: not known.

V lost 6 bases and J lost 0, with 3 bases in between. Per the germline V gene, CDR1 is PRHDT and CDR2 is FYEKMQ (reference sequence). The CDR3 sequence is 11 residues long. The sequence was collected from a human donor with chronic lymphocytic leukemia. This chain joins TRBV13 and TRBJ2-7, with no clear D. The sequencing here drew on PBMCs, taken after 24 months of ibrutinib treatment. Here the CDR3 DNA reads TGTGCCAGCAGTTCCTCCTACGAGCAGTACTTC. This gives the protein CASSSSYEQYF.